This T cell receptor beta chain was identified during a study of cytomegalovirus exposure and HLA in healthy donors (TCRdb year 2017). At the level of the whole study: According to an earlier analysis of several hundred of the donors, about 179 million T cells yielded 90 million to 130 million unique TCR beta sequences and about 300 Gb of sequence data. An early release that covered 640 HLA-typed donors contained approximately 300 gigabases of sequencing data and tens of millions of unique TCR sequences. Of the 398 genotyped donors, around 81% fell in the genetic ancestry cluster associated with self-reported Caucasian donors. The aim of the study was to test whether cataloging public T cell receptors could identify signatures of past pathogen exposure. The study used immunosequencing to profile the T cell repertoires of several hundred subjects and linked those repertoires to cytomegalovirus serostatus. Besides the first cohort of 550 to 750 subjects, a separate validation cohort made up of around 120 different subjects was used. To predict cytomegalovirus infection status, the study combined high-throughput TCR immunosequencing, statistical association of individual TCRs with disease status, and machine learning. To study patterns of TCR occurrence, a later analysis re-analyzed previously published TCR beta repertoires from 666 donors and added high-resolution HLA genotyping. Rather than drawing on any new phenotypic data, the later analysis identified candidate immune exposures from TCR beta sequences and the way those sequences occurred across donors. An earlier analysis of 587 of the donors applied high-throughput TCR beta sequencing to assess whether each TCR beta V gene segment acted as functional or pseudogenic. Alongside the repertoire data, information on donor age, sex, ethnicity and CMV serostatus was compiled. Genome-wide SNP genotypes for about 65% of the 666 donors were used in a later genetic analysis, which treated that subset as a discovery cohort. Every discovery cohort repertoire had been produced on one sequencing platform. HLA typing included class I and class II loci at four-digit resolution. Typing coverage differed by locus: A, B, C, DRB1 and DQB1 were typed in roughly 620-640 donors, DQA1 in approximately 520, DPA1 in some 610, and DPB1 in roughly 470. Roughly five DR-DQ haplotypes were handled as single units for association and clustering because linkage in the cohort was strong. On average, around 240,000 unique TCR beta nucleotide sequences were sequenced per donor among fewer than 500 genotyped donors of the cohort, with 15% to 20% of those sequences being non-productive. General findings and caveats noted by the study authors: V-gene and J-gene trimming of TCR beta chains was associated with a missense DCLRE1C variant in a later genetic analysis, and the association was replicated in an independent cohort. A later genetic analysis reported fewer N-insertions in productive TCRs among donors in an Asian-associated ancestry cluster than the roughly 620-donor mean. It was suggested by the authors that the approach could potentially be generalized to other disease states and immunological phenotypes. An earlier analysis of around 600 of the donors showed that most TCR beta V segments appeared in productive rearrangements either about 87% or about 30% of the time, which broadly matched IMGT annotations. The study listed over 150 TCR beta chains as associated with cytomegalovirus. In vitro tests confirmed that a few of the cytomegalovirus-associated TCR beta chains recognize cytomegalovirus antigens. Most TCR sequences were seen in very few donors, while some public TCRs were found in many individuals. When HLA alleles, especially DR and DQ, strongly co-occurred, TCR associations were difficult to assign to individual alleles. The cohort was sequenced for TCR beta chains only, and without alpha or paired-chain data the features that could be detected were limited. In a later analysis, the rate of TCR association differed among HLA loci, with DRB1 alleles having the most associated TCRs and HLA-C alleles having the fewest. In a later analysis, HLA-associated TCR beta chains showed more clonal expansion and lower generation probabilities than non-associated chains that were equally common. A cluster of highly shared sequence variants was judged likely to be a technical artifact of the sequencing pipeline. For the cohort, immune exposure information was limited to CMV serostatus. In a later analysis, several top co-occurrence clusters were reported to appear linked to parvovirus B19, influenza, CMV and Epstein-Barr virus. Sequencing depth was assumed to be roughly uniform across donors in the presence/absence analyses, though that assumption may not hold. Some IMGT-functional V segments, including TRBV6-2 and TRBV6-3, could not be told apart with the 87-base-pair reads, so those segments were excluded. Because HLA typing was unavailable for some donors at each locus, only the typed subset was used in association tests. A further reported finding was that TCR beta sequences accurately predicted the HLA-A and HLA-B alleles for most subjects in the first cohort. In a later analysis, around 17,000 TCR beta sequences were associated with specific HLA alleles at a false discovery rate of 0.05. The classifier was reported to diagnose cytomegalovirus status with high specificity and sensitivity in both the original and validation cohorts. Correlated functional status among segregating V segments might reflect linkage disequilibrium, but an unknown experimental factor could not be ruled out. A later analysis found that most CMV-associated TCR beta chains appeared HLA-restricted, with HLA associations seemingly driven largely by CMV exposure. Over 15 rarely observed V segments, including chromosome 9 orphons, were excluded from the earlier analysis of several hundred of the donors because counts were too low.

Here V drops 4 bases and J drops 5 bases, and the junction holds 9 bases not matched to any gene. From the cysteine up to the phenylalanine, the CDR3 has a length of 15 residues. The CDR3 DNA has 45 bases and is translated from base 1. Reading the germline V gene gives CDR1 SGHRS and CDR2 YFSETQ. The cohort was made up of 666 healthy bone marrow donors. At the time of sampling, every cohort member was nominally healthy, though immune exposures that went unrecorded were likely present. The donor was CMV seropositive and belonged to the group of around 300 seropositive cohort members. A peripheral blood sample was collected from each donor, and TCR beta sequencing was performed on peripheral blood mononuclear cells. Genomic DNA extraction from the blood cell samples was performed with the Qiagen DNeasy Blood Extraction Kit. As for this clone: What antigen it recognizes has not been identified.

The library was built by means of the immunoSEQ multiplex PCR assay. A mixture of 60 forward primers for TCR Vbeta segments and 13 reverse primers for TCR Jbeta segments was used in the multiplex PCR. Amplification of the CDR3 region of rearranged TCR beta genes was performed with a multiplex PCR assay on genomic DNA. On the Illumina HiSeq System, the amplified TCR beta libraries were sequenced as 87-base-pair reads. The original pipeline was this. Across the 500 to 850 repertoires, a later analysis counted some 81 million unique TCR beta chains, 9.5 million to 12 million of which were shared by at least two donors. To remove PCR and sequencing errors, raw reads were error-corrected and collapsed into unique sequences using a nearest-neighbor algorithm that merged closely related sequences. To assign V, D and J gene segments, CDR3 sequences were aligned to IMGT reference sequences. For a sequence to be retained, at least a six-nucleotide match to both a V gene segment and a J gene segment was required. Rearrangements were classified as productive when the CDR3 lacked stop codons and remained in frame with V and J, and all other rearrangements were classified as non-productive. Following IMGT convention, CDR3 was defined as the stretch from the second conserved V-encoded cysteine up to the conserved J-encoded phenylalanine. The earlier analysis of roughly 590 of the donors excluded any sequence lacking an unambiguous match to a single V gene segment. In an earlier analysis of several hundred of the donors, V segments were called functional above 56.7% productive rearrangements and were called segregating when the between-donor standard deviation exceeded 5%. To diagnose cytomegalovirus status from the catalog of TCR beta chain sequences, a statistical classification framework was built. A later analysis assigned V and J genes by comparing TCR nucleotide sequences with IMGT/GENE-DB human TR gene sequences. A later analysis assigned CDR3 sequences and most-parsimonious VDJ recombination scenarios with the TCRdist pipeline. In a later analysis, every TCR beta chain was defined by the combination of its CDR3 amino acid sequence and its V-gene family, and reads without a unique V-gene family were dropped. In a later analysis, around 650 highly shared, low-generation-probability nucleotide sequences were removed to address suspected cross-contamination and a sequencing artifact. A later analysis calculated a clonal expansion index for each public chain from normalized within-repertoire ranks of inferred template counts. In a later analysis, generation probabilities were computed with a VDJ recombination model fitted to out-of-frame rearrangements, and the resulting probabilities were checked against IGoR. In a later analysis, hypergeometric tests were used to score TCR-TCR, TCR-HLA and TCR-CMV co-occurrence, with a repertoire-size bias correction applied to TCR pairs. False discovery rates were estimated in a later analysis by permuting HLA or CMV assignments 20 times. In a later analysis, co-occurring TCRs were grouped using DBSCAN, and TCRdist sequence similarity was added for clustering within HLA-allele-positive subsets. Repertoires with fewer than 30,000 or more than 120,000 public chains were left out of co-occurrence clustering, as were roughly five repertoires with anomalous nucleotide sharing. This is the immuneACCESS table as TCRdb keeps it, with only in-frame sequences that have V and J called. A part of the clones is gone; compared with another copy, unresolved V genes explain less than half, and the rest is unexplained. V, J and clone size were drawn from that table, and D and trimming were deduced from the DNA. The sample's own table lists roughly 120,000 clones. The ten biggest clones cover approximately 6.8% of the sample.

This sequence was found in a man aged 35-49 years in good health and CMV-seropositive. Source material: PBMCs. The chain is encoded by TRBV5-1 joined to TRBJ1-2, with 9 middle bases fitting TRBD1. The nucleotide sequence is given as TGCGCCAGCAGCCAAGGGACAGGGAGCCTATATGGCTACACCTTC. It translates to CASSQGTGSLYGYTF.